The 9 T cell receptor beta chains reported below all come from one sample, sequenced in a study of T cells after yellow fever vaccination. TCRdb re-called the 5' RACE reads with MiXCR, one entry per CDR3 protein. The sample has hundreds of thousands of distinct CDR3 sequences; 12% are singletons. This sample comprised CD4+ T cells sorted from PBMCs, obtained 15 days after the yellow fever booster vaccination. The receptors come from a man between 18 and 29 years old who received the YFV17D yellow fever vaccine.

This clonotype was picked up a small number of times. The rearrangement links TRBV20-1 to TRBJ2-5; D is perhaps TRBD1 or TRBD2 (5 bases each). Trimming shortened V by 7 bases and J by 5 bases, and 14 bases separated the two germline ends. The CDR3 has 12 amino acids. Germline V CDR1 and CDR2: DFQATT, SNEGSKA (reference sequence). Written as DNA, the CDR3 is TGCAGTGTCCGGGACGTCGAGGAGACCCAGTACTTC. Translation gives CSVRDVEETQYF.

This rearrangement joins TRBV20-1 to TRBJ2-7, with 7 positions matching TRBD2. The CDR3 extends over 14 amino acids. Germline-derived CDR1 and CDR2 are DFQATT and SNEGSKA (reference sequence). The trim removed 6 bases at V and 4 bases at J, leaving 12 bases unmatched. The CDR3 loop is CSAYVGGREYEQYF. The CDR3 bases are TGCAGTGCCTACGTGGGAGGGAGGGAATACGAGCAGTACTTC.

The V gene is TRBV11-2, the J gene TRBJ2-1, with no clear D. The CDR3 consists of 11 residues. With 3 bases removed from V and 9 bases from J, the gap between germline ends came to 6 bases. The germline V gene encodes CDR1 SGHAT and CDR2 FQNNGV. The CDR3 is CASSFDTEQFF. The CDR3 coding sequence is TGTGCCAGCAGCTTTGACACTGAGCAGTTCTTC.

The chain has TRBV5-1 and TRBJ2-7; D is unresolved. V dropped 2 bases and J dropped 2 bases, with 8 bases sitting between them. Germline V gene lookup returns CDR1 SGHRS and CDR2 YFSETQ. This CDR3 is 13 amino acids long. CDR3 loop: CASSFDVAYEQYF. The CDR3 region has the DNA TGCGCCAGCAGCTTCGACGTCGCCTACGAGCAGTACTTC.

CDR3 amino acids: CASSETGTPANYGYTF. CDR3 coding DNA: TGCGCCAGCAGCGAGACCGGGACACCAGCTAACTATGGCTACACCTTC. The rearrangement uses TRBV5-1 and TRBJ1-2; D is perhaps TRBD1 (6 bases). CDR3 length: 16 amino acids. Germline-derived CDR1 and CDR2 are SGHRS and YFSETQ. Trimming left V 4 bases short and J 0 bases short, with 16 bases between.

The chain uses TRBV28 and TRBJ1-1; D gene ambiguous. From germline, CDR1 is MDHEN and CDR2 SYDVKM. The V and J ends lost 3 bases and 7 bases respectively, with 9 bases between them. This CDR3 is 12 amino acids long. CDR3 amino acids: CASSFRGYEAFF. The CDR3 DNA reads TGTGCCAGCAGTTTTCGGGGTTATGAAGCTTTCTTT.

Many counts were recorded for this clonotype. The V and J genes are TRBV7-8 and TRBJ2-6; the match to TRBD1 covers 7 bases. The CDR3 has 15 amino acids. With V trimmed by 4 bases and J by 3 bases, 3 bases remained unmatched. In germline, CDR1 is SGHVS, CDR2 FQNEAQ. The CDR3 reads CASSYRGRGANVLTF. For the CDR3, the DNA is TGTGCCAGCAGCTACAGGGGACGTGGGGCCAACGTCCTGACTTTC.

This clonotype was observed many times. The chain recombines TRBV12-3 or TRBV12-4 with TRBJ2-5; D gene unclear. This CDR3 contains 13 residues. The V end lost 3 bases, the J end lost 5 bases, and 10 bases lay between the germline ends. CDR3 loop: CASSFTQRETQYF. CDR3 in DNA: TGTGCCAGCAGTTTTACCCAAAGGGAGACCCAGTACTTC.

This clonotype showed up just a few times. CDR3 in amino acids: CASSHLDSGEHGYTF. Here the CDR3 DNA reads TGTGCCAGCAGTCACTTAGACTCAGGGGAACATGGCTACACCTTC. This chain uses TRBV3-1 with TRBJ1-2, with D perhaps TRBD1 (6 bases). This CDR3 is 15 amino acids long. Trimming removed 6 bases from V and 6 bases from J, with 20 bases in between. Per the germline V gene, CDR1 is LGHDT and CDR2 is YNNKEL (reference sequence). Variable domain in full (rest from reference TRBV3-1 and TRBJ1-2): DTAVSQTPKYLVTQMGNDKSIKCEQNLGHDTMYWYKQDSKKFLKIMFSYNNKELIINETVPNRFSPKSPDKAHLNLHINSLELGDSAVYFCASSHLDSGEHGYTFGSGTRLTVV.